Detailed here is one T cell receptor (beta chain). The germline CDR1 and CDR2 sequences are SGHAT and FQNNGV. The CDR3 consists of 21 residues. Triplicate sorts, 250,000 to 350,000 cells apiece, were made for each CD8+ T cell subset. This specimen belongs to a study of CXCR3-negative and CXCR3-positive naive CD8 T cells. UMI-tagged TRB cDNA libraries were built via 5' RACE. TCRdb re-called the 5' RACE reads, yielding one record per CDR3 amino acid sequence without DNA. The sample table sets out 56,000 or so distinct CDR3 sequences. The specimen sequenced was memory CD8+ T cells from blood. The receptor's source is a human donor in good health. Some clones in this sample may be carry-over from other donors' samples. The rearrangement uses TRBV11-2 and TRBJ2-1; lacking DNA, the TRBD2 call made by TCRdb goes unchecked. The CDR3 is CASSRTTSGGYQAISYNEQFF.